This TCR beta chain originates from a study of blood T cell repertoires in COVID-19. Study in general: Italy, Spain and the United States were the sources of the convalescent and acute COVID-19 samples. T cells, B-cell-depleted T cells, or PBMCs supplied cDNA or gDNA.

CDR3 length: 14 residues. The junction had 8 bases not matched to a gene; V was cut back by 7 bases and J by 2 bases. Germline CDR1 is SGHRS and CDR2 is YFSETQ. Per the original data handling: From reference gene primer amplification, estimates of nucleated cell counts were derived. Profiled with immunoSEQ multiplex PCR; TCRdb holds only in-frame clones, not every one. That table furnishes V, J and clone size, whereas the DNA furnished D and trimming. The table lists 80,000 or so clones, 86% of them singletons. Sequenced sample: peripheral blood. The sequence came from a woman aged 55 to 70 with acute or convalescent COVID-19. This chain connects TRBV5-1 to TRBJ2-7; TRBD1 aligns across 8 bases. The DNA for the CDR3 is TGCGCCAGCGCCGGGACAGGAGGACCCTACGAGCAGTACTTC. This codes for CASAGTGGPYEQYF.